Each of the 14 T cell receptor beta chains below was sequenced from the same sample in a study of T cells in Graves' hyperthyroidism and ophthalmopathy. Amplified regions were TCR beta CDR3 sequences from RNA transcripts. A set of HTBI primers served as the primers for a first-round RT-PCR of the TCR CDR3. TCRdb ran MiXCR on the multiplex PCR reads and lists one entry per CDR3 protein. The sample contains hundreds of thousands of distinct CDR3 sequences, about 15% of which appear only once. Sequenced: blood. The receptors stem from a woman aged 40-49 years with Graves' ophthalmopathy.

This chain joins TRBV18 and TRBJ2-3; 7 nucleotides agree with TRBD2. The V gene's germline CDR1 is KGHSH and CDR2 LQKENI. V shed 3 bases and J 3 bases; nucleotides not matched to a gene: 3. This CDR3 has 14 amino acids. The CDR3 bases are TGTGCCAGCTCACCGGCTAGCGGAACAGATACGCAGTATTTT. Amino acids: CASSPASGTDTQYF.

In this sample, this clonotype turned up a few times. J is TRBJ1-2 and V is TRBV9; the match to TRBD1 covers 8 bases. Unmatched junction bases numbered 5, after V lost 0 bases and J lost 4 bases. Germline CDR1 reads SGDLS; CDR2 reads YYNGEE. CDR3 length: 15 residues. The CDR3 DNA reads as TGTGCCAGCAGCGTAGGTCAGGGGGCTGGCTATGGCTACACCTTC. This encodes CASSVGQGAGYGYTF.

This clonotype was found a few times. CDR3 protein: CASRSGGADTQYF. CDR3 coding DNA: TGTGCCAGCAGATCAGGGGGCGCAGATACGCAGTATTTT. The rearrangement links TRBV12-3 or TRBV12-4 to TRBJ2-3; TRBD1 aligns across 8 bases. The CDR3 totals 13 residues. V trimming: 6 bases; J trimming: 4 bases; junction bases outside the gene matches: 3.

This clonotype was counted at least ten times. The V call is TRBV2, the J call TRBJ2-7, with TRBD1 identical over 10 bases. The CDR3 is 13 amino acids. Per germline, CDR1 SNHLY and CDR2 FYNNEI. The V gene end was trimmed by 5 bases and the J gene end by 6 bases; junction bases not matched to a gene: 4. CDR3 nucleotide sequence: TGTGCCAGCAGTAGGACAGGGGGGGGCGAGCAGTACTTC. Translation gives CASSRTGGGEQYF.

The CDR3 sequence is CASSPANRGRVQETQYF. The CDR3 DNA is TGTGCCAGCAGCCCGGCAAACAGGGGGCGCGTGCAAGAGACCCAGTACTTC. The chain has TRBV7-3 and TRBJ2-5; 9 bases map to TRBD1. The CDR3 is made up of 17 amino acids. Germline CDR1 reads SGHTA; CDR2 reads FQGTGA. V trimming: 5 bases; J trimming: 2 bases; junction bases outside the gene matches: 12.

The chain links TRBV30 to TRBJ2-7; 8 positions agree with TRBD2. The CDR3 spans 11 residues. Per germline, CDR1 GTSNPN and CDR2 SVGIG (reference sequence). The J segment lost 2 bases and the V segment lost 8 bases, leaving 2 bases of the junction unmatched. DNA of the CDR3: TGTGCCACGGGACTAGCCTACGAGCAGTACTTC. Translated: CATGLAYEQYF.

The chain combines TRBV2 with TRBJ1-5; D is undetermined. V dropped 4 bases and J dropped 3 bases, with 13 bases sitting between them. Germline lookup yields CDR1 SNHLY and CDR2 FYNNEI. This CDR3 is built from 15 residues. DNA of the CDR3: TGTGCCAGCAGTGGTGGCCGAATCCCCAATCAGCCCCAGCATTTT. Translated: CASSGGRIPNQPQHF. Filled out from reference TRBV2 and TRBJ1-5, the complete variable domain reads EPEVTQTPSHQVTQMGQEVILRCVPISNHLYFYWYRQILGQKVEFLVSFYNNEISEKSEIFDDQFSVERPDGSNFTLKIRSTKLEDSAMYFCASSGGRIPNQPQHFGDGTRLSIL.

V gene TRBV2 combines with J gene TRBJ2-5, with 7 bases that match TRBD2. The germline CDR1 and CDR2 sequences are SNHLY and FYNNEI. This CDR3 is 16 amino acids long. V lost 7 bases to trimming and J lost 3 bases; unmatched junction nucleotides: 14. The CDR3 reads CASTEPPGLREETQYF. The DNA of the CDR3 is TGTGCCAGCACCGAGCCCCCGGGACTACGGGAAGAGACCCAGTACTTC.

This clonotype has more than one count but fewer than ten. V usage is TRBV18 and J usage is TRBJ2-7; D is undetermined. CDR3 length: 13 residues. Between the trimmed V and J ends, which lost 2 bases and 2 bases, there was a span of 7 bases. Germline CDR1 KGHSH, CDR2 LQKENI. The CDR3 nucleotides are TGTGCCAGCTCACCAAACAGCGCCTACGAGCAGTACTTC. Residues: CASSPNSAYEQYF.

The genes are TRBV27 and TRBJ1-5, with D possibly being TRBD1 (5 bases). The germline CDR1 and CDR2 sequences are MNHEY and SMNVEV (reference sequence). The length of the CDR3 is 15 residues. Trimming took 5 bases from V and 2 from J, leaving 13 bases between them. The CDR3 bases are TGTGCCAGCAGTCTGGGGGGGAACGGCAATCAGCCCCAGCATTTT. Translation gives CASSLGGNGNQPQHF.

This chain's CDR3 is CASSQGQGLAGGRDTQYF. The CDR3 DNA follows: TGCGCCAGCAGCCAAGGCCAGGGACTAGCGGGAGGGCGAGATACGCAGTATTTT. The chain is built from TRBV4-1 and TRBJ2-3, with 16 bases aligning to TRBD2. The CDR3 is made up of 18 amino acids. Germline V gives CDR1 MGHRA, CDR2 YSYEKL. The J segment lost 5 bases and the V segment lost 1 base, leaving 6 bases of the junction unmatched.

Ten or more counts support this clonotype. The chain carries TRBV27 and TRBJ2-2; D is undetermined. The V gene's germline CDR1 is MNHEY and CDR2 SMNVEV (reference sequence). V lost 8 bases and J 3 bases, leaving 10 bases between the germline ends. This CDR3 is built from 13 residues. CDR3 protein: CASLTLDTGELFF. The CDR3 region has the DNA TGTGCCAGCTTGACACTCGACACCGGGGAGCTGTTTTTT.

This clonotype has at least ten counts. The chain is built from TRBV30 and TRBJ1-2; D is possibly TRBD1 (5 bases). Germline V gene data show CDR1 as GTSNPN and CDR2 as SVGIG (reference sequence). With 3 bases removed from V and 3 bases from J, the gap between germline ends came to 14 bases. The length of the CDR3 is 14 residues. The DNA of the CDR3 is TGTGCCTGGAGGCCCCGCGGGGCCGACTATGGCTACACCTTC. Translated, it gives CAWRPRGADYGYTF.

This rearrangement joins TRBV6-5 to TRBJ1-5; D remains unclear. Looked up from germline, CDR1 is MNHEY and CDR2 is SVGAGI. V was cut by 3 bases and J by 0 bases, with 9 bases left in between. CDR3 size: 15 residues. The CDR3 region is CASSYGAFSNQPQHF. In nucleotides, the CDR3 is TGTGCCAGCAGTTATGGAGCCTTTAGCAATCAGCCCCAGCATTTT.